This T cell receptor (beta chain) was captured by sequencing in a study of shared clonotypes between healthy human individuals. The germline CDR1 and CDR2 sequences are LNHDA and SQIVND (reference sequence). The CDR3 length is 16 residues. The ends lost 5 bases at V and 2 bases at J; junction bases unmatched: 10. For this clone: Its antigen is undetermined.

The study's findings and limits: Naive subsets generally exceeded memory subsets in estimated richness.

Division of CD4+ cells produced a CD45RA+ naive subset and a CD45RA-negative memory subset. Produced via immunoSEQ multiplex PCR; TCRdb's table is partial and in-frame only. Counted here are 2 million to 2.5 million clones, 90% to 97% occurring once; the ten biggest clones make up over 0.1%. This TCR was sampled from a man aged 18 to 29 in good health. Sample: naive CD4+ T cells sorted from blood. Noted subset: CD45RA+ positively selected. J is TRBJ2-3 and V is TRBV19; 7 bases are shared with TRBD2. The CDR3 DNA sequence: TGTGCCAGTAGTCGGGGGGTGGCGGGGCCCACAGATACGCAGTATTTT. Protein product: CASSRGVAGPTDTQYF.